The subject of this entry is one TCR beta chain. Assay used: immunoSEQ multiplex PCR; TCRdb lists only in-frame clones, some missing. The sample shows some 100,000 clones, around 90% of them seen only once. V lost 6 bases and J 1 base, leaving 9 bases between the germline ends. Germline assignment: CDR1 LGHDT and CDR2 YNNKEL (reference sequence). This CDR3 has 13 residues. This sample is part of a study of blood T cell repertoires in COVID-19. This sequence originates from a man aged 50-59 years with acute or convalescent COVID-19. The sample was peripheral blood. The chain recombines TRBV3-1 (or the pseudogene TRBV3-2) with TRBJ1-1; D uncertain. CDR3 nucleotide sequence: TGTGCCAGCAGAAGTGGGAGGAACACTGAAGCTTTCTTT. This translates into CASRSGRNTEAFF.